One and the same sample provided the 29 T cell receptor beta chains below, sequenced in a study of OX40 agonist ivuxolimab in advanced cancers. Libraries were prepared by immunoSEQ multiplex PCR; TCRdb keeps only in-frame clonotypes and omits some of them. The sample contains 65,000 to 75,000 clones, roughly 85% of which appear only once. The sequenced sample was CD4+ or CD8+ T cells sorted from blood, obtained in a trial of the OX40 agonist ivuxolimab. All receptors come from an adult with an advanced solid tumor such as melanoma, head and neck, liver or kidney cancer.

This sequence joins TRBV5-1 and TRBJ2-3; 10 nucleotides match TRBD2. CDR1 is SGHRS and CDR2 is YFSETQ in the germline V gene. The CDR3 has 15 amino acids. J lost 1 base, V lost 4 bases, and 3 bases had no gene match. CDR3 region: CASSPLAGGTDTQYF. CDR3 nucleotide sequence: TGCGCCAGCAGCCCTCTAGCGGGAGGCACAGATACGCAGTATTTT.

The V and J genes are TRBV5-1 and TRBJ1-3; D remains ambiguous. This CDR3 is built from 14 residues. Per germline, CDR1 SGHRS and CDR2 YFSETQ. V was trimmed by 4 bases and J by 3 bases, leaving 11 bases between them. The CDR3: CASSPRTDGNTIYF. CDR3 sequence (DNA): TGCGCCAGCAGCCCCAGGACGGATGGAAACACCATATATTTT.

The chain combines TRBV28 with TRBJ1-2; 12 bases line up with TRBD1. The CDR3 totals 14 residues. Trimming took 7 bases from V and 6 from J; bases not matched to a gene: 6. Germline V lookup: CDR1 MDHEN, CDR2 SYDVKM. For the CDR3, the DNA is TGTGCCAGCACCCGGGACAGGGGGCAGGATGGCTACACCTTC. Protein: CASTRDRGQDGYTF.

The V gene is TRBV9, the J gene TRBJ2-7; TRBD2 might be the D (5 bases). Germline V CDR1 and CDR2: SGDLS, YYNGEE. Trimming pared 0 bases from V and 6 bases from J, leaving 16 bases between. The CDR3 has 15 residues. CDR3 in DNA: TGTGCCAGCAGCGTAGATCCAGGAGGAAGTAGCGAGCAGTACTTC. This sequence encodes CASSVDPGGSSEQYF.

This sequence joins TRBV5-4 and TRBJ1-1, with D possibly matching TRBD1 (5 bases). CDR1 is SGHNT and CDR2 is YYREEE in the germline V gene (reference sequence). The CDR3 spans 15 residues. V dropped 0 bases and J dropped 0 bases, with 9 bases sitting between them. In DNA form, the CDR3 reads TGTGCCAGCAGCTTGGCCGGGGGGATGAACACTGAAGCTTTCTTT. Its protein product is CASSLAGGMNTEAFF.

The chain has TRBV11-2 and TRBJ1-2; D not resolved. Trimming took off 1 base at V and 1 base at J, with 16 bases between the two ends. CDR3 length: 17 amino acids. Germline-derived CDR1 and CDR2 are SGHAT and FQNNGV. The CDR3 DNA follows: TGTGCCAGCAGCTTAGGCCCGGCTATATCGGGTAACTATGGCTACACCTTC. Translation: CASSLGPAISGNYGYTF.

The chain joins TRBV18 to TRBJ2-3, with D possibly being TRBD2 (5 bases). In germline, CDR1 is KGHSH, CDR2 LQKENI. V lost 2 bases and J 0 bases, leaving 9 bases between the germline ends. CDR3 length: 15 amino acids. This CDR3 is CASSPERTSTDTQYF. The CDR3 DNA is TGTGCCAGCTCACCAGAGCGGACTAGCACAGATACGCAGTATTTT.

Only a few counts were recorded for this clone. The chain carries TRBV5-1 and TRBJ2-3; TRBD2 aligns across 11 bases. CDR1 SGHRS and CDR2 YFSETQ come from the germline V gene. The CDR3 is 19 amino acids. V shed 3 bases and J 0 bases; nucleotides not matched to a gene: 12. The CDR3 bases are TGCGCCAGCAGCTCCGGGACTAGCGGATCATCGTATAGCACAGATACGCAGTATTTT. This gives the protein CASSSGTSGSSYSTDTQYF.

V is TRBV27 and J is TRBJ2-3; TRBD2 matches 13 bases. This CDR3 spans 16 amino acids. The V segment lost 3 bases and the J segment 5 bases; nucleotides outside the gene matches: 5. Germline lookup yields CDR1 MNHEY and CDR2 SMNVEV (reference sequence). The CDR3 sequence is CASSFKGTSGKDTQYF. Written as DNA, the CDR3 is TGTGCCAGCAGTTTTAAAGGGACTAGCGGGAAAGATACGCAGTATTTT.

The chain combines TRBV5-1 with TRBJ2-1; D possibly matches TRBD1 or TRBD2 (5 bases each). CDR3 size: 14 residues. Germline CDR1 reads SGHRS; CDR2 reads YFSETQ. Trimming took off 4 bases at V and 8 bases at J, with 16 bases between the two ends. The CDR3 here is CASSLRGAIYEQFF. The CDR3 nucleotides are TGCGCCAGCAGCCTCCGGGGCGCAATCTATGAGCAGTTCTTC.

This clone appeared a few times. This rearrangement joins TRBV2 to TRBJ1-1; perhaps TRBD1 as D (5 bases). V was clipped by 4 bases and J by 5 bases, with 8 bases between them. The CDR3 sequence is 12 residues long. CDR1 and CDR2 from the germline V gene are SNHLY and FYNNEI. In nucleotides, the CDR3 is TGTGCCAGCAGTGTGGAGGGGACTGAAGCTTTCTTT. It specifies CASSVEGTEAFF.

The J gene is TRBJ2-1, the V gene TRBV13; 7 nucleotides agree with TRBD2. Germline CDR1 is PRHDT and CDR2 is FYEKMQ (reference sequence). The length of the CDR3 is 16 residues. V shed 4 bases, J shed 5 bases, and the junction held 11 bases outside the gene matches. The CDR3 loop reads CASSSPRGGVNNEQFF. The CDR3 nucleotides are TGTGCCAGCAGCTCCCCTCGCGGGGGAGTCAACAATGAGCAGTTCTTC.

V and J are TRBV28 and TRBJ2-5; 8 bases are a match to TRBD1. CDR3 size: 14 residues. CDR1 MDHEN and CDR2 SYDVKM come from the germline V gene. Trimming at V came to 7 bases and at J to 5 bases, leaving 9 bases not matched to a gene. CDR3 in DNA: TGTGCCAGCACCGACAGGGGCCGAGGGGAGACCCAGTACTTC. Amino acid sequence: CASTDRGRGETQYF. The variable domain in full, completed from reference TRBV28 and TRBJ2-5, reads DVKVTQSSRYLVKRTGEKVFLECVQDMDHENMFWYRQDPGLGLRLIYFSYDVKMKEKGDIPEGYSVSREKKERFSLILESASTNQTSMYLCASTDRGRGETQYFGPGTRLLVL.

The chain is built from TRBV7-9 and TRBJ2-7; D uncertain. Per the germline V gene, CDR1 is SEHNR and CDR2 is FQNEAQ (reference sequence). The V end lost 5 bases, the J end lost 3 bases, and 11 bases lay between the germline ends. The CDR3 loop spans 13 amino acids. The CDR3 DNA reads TGTGCCAGCAGCCTGCTTAGTGGCTACGAGCAGTACTTC. It encodes CASSLLSGYEQYF.

This clone was recorded once. The chain is built from TRBV10-1 and TRBJ2-3; D gene unclear. This CDR3 contains 15 residues. Germline CDR1 WNHNN, CDR2 SYGVQD (reference sequence). Trimming removed 3 bases from V and 6 bases from J, with 16 bases in between. CDR3 protein: CASSEVGPGADTQYF. In DNA form, the CDR3 reads TGCGCCAGCAGTGAAGTGGGCCCAGGAGCCGATACGCAGTATTTT.

The rearrangement joins TRBV28 to TRBJ1-1; a possible D gene is TRBD1 (5 bases). Trimming cost V 3 bases and J 0 bases, with 11 bases left between them. This CDR3 has 15 amino acids. In germline, CDR1 is MDHEN, CDR2 SYDVKM. CDR3 coding DNA: TGTGCCAGCAGTTTGCCACAGGTCCTGAACACTGAAGCTTTCTTT. Protein product: CASSLPQVLNTEAFF.

This clone was seen once. The sample holds other DNA sequences that translate to the same CDR3. The chain uses TRBV6-5 and TRBJ2-7, with D possibly called TRBD1 or TRBD2 (5 bases each). From germline, CDR1 is MNHEY and CDR2 SVGAGI. V lost 5 bases and J lost 0, with 14 bases in between. The CDR3 has 15 residues. The CDR3 reads CASSTRRGVSYEQYF. The CDR3 DNA is TGTGCCAGCAGTACACGACGAGGGGTCTCCTACGAGCAGTACTTC.

The rearrangement joins TRBV5-5 to TRBJ1-2, with no clear D. The germline V gene encodes CDR1 SGHKS and CDR2 YYEKEE (reference sequence). This CDR3 contains 14 residues. Trimming removed 5 bases at V and 2 bases at J, with 13 bases between. DNA for the CDR3: TGTGCCAGCAGTCTACGGGTGATCAACTATGGCTACACCTTC. Residues: CASSLRVINYGYTF.

The J gene is TRBJ2-3, the V gene TRBV4-1; D possibly corresponds to TRBD2 (6 bases). The CDR3 totals 16 residues. V lost 4 bases and J 0 bases, leaving 14 bases between the germline ends. Germline assignment: CDR1 MGHRA and CDR2 YSYEKL. The CDR3 DNA reads as TGCGCCAGCAGCCCCCCGGAGGGTAGTAGCACAGATACGCAGTATTTT. Translated, it gives CASSPPEGSSTDTQYF.

This clone appeared a few times. This chain uses TRBV7-6 with TRBJ2-7; TRBD1 matches 9 bases. Germline assignment: CDR1 SGHVS and CDR2 FNYEAQ. The J segment lost 5 bases and the V segment lost 5 bases, leaving 4 bases of the junction unmatched. The CDR3 covers 13 residues. Written as DNA, the CDR3 is TGTGCCAGCAGCCGGGACAGGGAAGACGAGCAGTACTTC. Encoded protein: CASSRDREDEQYF.

A single count supports this clone. V usage is TRBV2 and J usage is TRBJ1-2; 7 bases line up with TRBD1. Per germline, CDR1 SNHLY and CDR2 FYNNEI. The CDR3 consists of 15 residues. Trimming at V came to 4 bases and at J to 5 bases, leaving 10 bases not matched to a gene. The DNA for the CDR3 is TGTGCCAGCAGTGTAACGGCAGGGGGTTTGTATGGCTACACCTTC. This sequence encodes CASSVTAGGLYGYTF. Together with reference TRBV2 and TRBJ1-2, the CDR3 gives the full variable domain: EPEVTQTPSHQVTQMGQEVILRCVPISNHLYFYWYRQILGQKVEFLVSFYNNEISEKSEIFDDQFSVERPDGSNFTLKIRSTKLEDSAMYFCASSVTAGGLYGYTFGSGTRLTVV.

Sample share makes this clone medium-sized. The chain recombines TRBV6-1 with TRBJ2-1, with D possibly being TRBD1 (5 bases). Germline CDR1 is MNHNS and CDR2 is SASEGT. The CDR3 contains 13 residues. Trimming stripped 5 bases from V and 9 bases from J, with 14 bases between. The CDR3 spells CASSTKGSSEQFF. The CDR3 DNA reads as TGTGCCAGCAGTACAAAGGGGTCAAGTGAGCAGTTCTTC.

This clone was observed a single time. The rearrangement uses TRBV20-1 and TRBJ2-7; D is unresolved. V was cut by 5 bases and J by 5 bases, with 10 bases left in between. This CDR3 is built from 11 residues. Germline CDR1 and CDR2: DFQATT and SNEGSKA (reference sequence). CDR3 amino acids: CSALPQNEQYF. The CDR3 DNA follows: TGCAGTGCTTTACCTCAGAACGAGCAGTACTTC.

CDR3 nucleotides: TGTGCCAGCAGTTACCGCAGCTACACAGATACGCAGTATTTT. This encodes CASSYRSYTDTQYF. The chain uses TRBV28 and TRBJ2-3; no firm D call. CDR1 is MDHEN, CDR2 SYDVKM, per germline. CDR3 length equals 14 residues. With 4 bases removed from V and 2 bases from J, the gap between germline ends came to 10 bases.

V usage is TRBV11-2 and J usage is TRBJ2-4; tentatively, D is TRBD1 or TRBD2 (5 bases each). The CDR3 covers 15 residues. V lost 1 base to trimming and J lost 8 bases, with 15 bases between them. Germline lookup yields CDR1 SGHAT and CDR2 FQNNGV. The CDR3 here is CASSLVSGLGDIQYF. As DNA, the CDR3 is TGTGCCAGCAGCTTAGTCTCAGGGTTGGGAGACATTCAGTACTTC.

The gene calls are TRBV16 and TRBJ2-3; tentatively, D is TRBD1 (6 bases). The CDR3 loop spans 14 amino acids. The V and J ends lost 2 bases and 2 bases respectively, with 8 bases between them. From germline, CDR1 is KGHSY and CDR2 FQNENV. The CDR3 loop reads CASSQRTDTDTQYF. DNA for the CDR3: TGTGCCAGCAGCCAACGGACAGACACAGATACGCAGTATTTT.

In its sample, this clone was seen once. The J gene is TRBJ2-7, the V gene TRBV2; 14 bases agree with TRBD2. Germline V CDR1 and CDR2: SNHLY, FYNNEI. This CDR3 region has 14 residues. V lost 8 bases, J lost 12 bases, and 12 bases stayed unmatched. The CDR3 spells CASQGGTSGSTRYF. The CDR3 nucleotides read TGTGCCAGCCAAGGGGGGACTAGCGGGAGTACAAGGTACTTC.

J is TRBJ1-3 and V is TRBV9; D is undetermined. This CDR3 spans 15 amino acids. V lost 0 bases and J lost 1, with 8 bases in between. Germline CDR1 SGDLS, CDR2 YYNGEE. As DNA, the CDR3 is TGTGCCAGCAGCGTAGATGATGCATCTGGAAACACCATATATTTT. Translation gives CASSVDDASGNTIYF.

The chain combines TRBV5-6 with TRBJ1-3; D is unclear. This CDR3 spans 13 amino acids. V dropped 3 bases and J dropped 1 base, with 5 bases sitting between them. Germline CDR1 SGHDT, CDR2 YYEEEE. The CDR3 DNA is TGTGCCAGCAGCTGGGAGTCTGGAAACACCATATATTTT. Translated, it gives CASSWESGNTIYF.